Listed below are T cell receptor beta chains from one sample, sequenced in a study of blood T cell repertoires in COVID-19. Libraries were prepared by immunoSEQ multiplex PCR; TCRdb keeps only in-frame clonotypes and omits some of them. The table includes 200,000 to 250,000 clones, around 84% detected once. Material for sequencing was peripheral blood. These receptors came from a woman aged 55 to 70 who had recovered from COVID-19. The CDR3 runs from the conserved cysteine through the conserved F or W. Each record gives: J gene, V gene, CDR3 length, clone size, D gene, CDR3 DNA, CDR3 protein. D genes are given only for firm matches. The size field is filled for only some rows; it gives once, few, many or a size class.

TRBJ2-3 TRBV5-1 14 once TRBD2 TGCGCCAGCAGCTTCGGGGGGGTCACAGATACGCAGTATTTT CASSFGGVTDTQYF
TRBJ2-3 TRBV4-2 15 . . TGTGCCAGCAGCTTAACAACAGGGATAACAGATACGCAGTATTTT CASSLTTGITDTQYF
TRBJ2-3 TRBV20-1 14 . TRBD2 TGCAGTGCTAGTGCGGGGGGCCTGGGGGATACGCAGTATTTT CSASAGGLGDTQYF
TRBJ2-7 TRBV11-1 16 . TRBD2 TGTGCCAGCAGCCGGAGACTAGCGGGGGATCCCTACGAGCAGTACTTC CASSRRLAGDPYEQYF
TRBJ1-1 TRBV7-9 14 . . TGTGCCAGCAGCGCCAGGGCGCTGAACACTGAAGCTTTCTTT CASSARALNTEAFF
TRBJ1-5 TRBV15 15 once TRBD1 TGTGCCACCAGCAGAGTGACAGGGGGCAGGCAGCCCCAGCATTTT CATSRVTGGRQPQHF
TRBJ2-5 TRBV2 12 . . TGTGCCAGCTTGGGACTGGAAGAGACCCAGTACTTC CASLGLEETQYF
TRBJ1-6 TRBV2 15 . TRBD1 TGTGCCAGCAGCTACTCGACAGGGTCTAATTCACCCCTCCACTTT CASSYSTGSNSPLHF
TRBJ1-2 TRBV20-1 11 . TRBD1 TGCAGTGCCAAGACAGGGGCTGGCTACACCTTC CSAKTGAGYTF
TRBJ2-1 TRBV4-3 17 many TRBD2 TGCGCCAGCAGCCAAGACCCGACTAGCGGGGGCCTAAATGAGCAGTTCTTC CASSQDPTSGGLNEQFF
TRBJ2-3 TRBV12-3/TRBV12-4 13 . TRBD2 TGTGCCACCCATAGGGACTATGGGGATACGCAGTATTTT CATHRDYGDTQYF
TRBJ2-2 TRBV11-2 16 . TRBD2 TGTGCCAGCAGAGCCCCGGGGAGGGAAAGCACCGGGGAGCTGTTTTTT CASRAPGRESTGELFF
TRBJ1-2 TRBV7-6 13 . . TGTGCCAGCAGCCCGGACTACAACTATGGCTACACCTTC CASSPDYNYGYTF
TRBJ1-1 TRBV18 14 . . TGTGCCAGCTCAGTGGCGGGAATGAACACTGAAGCTTTCTTT CASSVAGMNTEAFF
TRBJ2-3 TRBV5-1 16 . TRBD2 TGCGCCAGCAGCTTGTCTAGCGGGGTAGCACAGGGTACGCAGTATTTT CASSLSSGVAQGTQYF
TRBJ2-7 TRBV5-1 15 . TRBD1 TGCGCCAGCAGCAGTACAGGGGGCAAATCCTACGAGCAGTACTTC CASSSTGGKSYEQYF
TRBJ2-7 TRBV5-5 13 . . TGTGCCAGCAGCCTCCAGGGTGTCGGCGAGCAGTACTTC CASSLQGVGEQYF
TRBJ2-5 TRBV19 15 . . TGTGCCAGTAGTATAGTAGGGACAAGAGGGGAGACCCAGTACTTC CASSIVGTRGETQYF
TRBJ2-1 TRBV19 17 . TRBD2 TGTGCCAGTACCTCACGCCCGACTAGCGGCTCCTACAATGAGCAGTTCTTC CASTSRPTSGSYNEQFF
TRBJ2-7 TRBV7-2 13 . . TGTGCCAGCAGCTTAGCGAGGGACACCTATTCCTACTTC CASSLARDTYSYF
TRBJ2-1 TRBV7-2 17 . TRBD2 TGTGCCAGCAGCCTAAATATAGCGGGGGGCGCCTACAATGAGCAGTTCTTC CASSLNIAGGAYNEQFF
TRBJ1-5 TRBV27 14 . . TGTGCCAGCAGCCTTAGGGGGGGGAATCAGCCCCAGCATTTT CASSLRGGNQPQHF
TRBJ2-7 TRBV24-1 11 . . TGTGCCACCAGTGACGGCTACGAGCAGTACTTC CATSDGYEQYF